Below, 32 T cell receptor beta chains from the same sample are listed, as sequenced in a study of shared clonotypes between healthy human individuals. Clones were sequenced by immunoSEQ multiplex PCR, and TCRdb holds only the in-frame ones, with some missing. The sample contains about 2.4 million clones, roughly 93% of which appear only once. Material for sequencing was naive CD4+ T cells from PBMCs. Subset specified: CD45RA+ positively selected. The receptors here all came from a man younger than 30 in good health. Some clones in this sample may be carry-over from other donors' samples.

The rearrangement joins TRBV7-2 to TRBJ2-2; TRBD2 matches at 9 bases. V dropped 2 bases and J dropped 4; count of bases not matched to a gene: 5. The germline V gene has CDR1 SGHTA and CDR2 FQGNSA. The CDR3 has 16 residues. CDR3 bases: TGTGCCAGCAGCTTAAGTGGCGGGAGGGCCACCGGGGAGCTGTTTTTT. It is translated as CASSLSGGRATGELFF. The variable domain in full, completed from reference TRBV7-2 and TRBJ2-2, reads GAGVSQSPSNKVTEKGKDVELRCDPISGHTALYWYRQSLGQGLEFLIYFQGNSAPDKSGLPSDRFSAERTGGSVSTLTIQRTQQEDSAVYLCASSLSGGRATGELFFGEGSRLTVL.

This chain connects TRBV11-2 to TRBJ1-3; D may be TRBD1 (5 bases). Looked up from germline, CDR1 is SGHAT and CDR2 is FQNNGV. The CDR3 is made up of 17 amino acids. The V gene lost 0 bases and the J gene lost 4 bases, with 16 bases spanning the gap. In DNA form, the CDR3 reads TGTGCCAGCAGCTTAGATTTCCCTGGGACGGGAGGAAACACCATATATTTT. Protein: CASSLDFPGTGGNTIYF.

The rearrangement links TRBV2 to TRBJ2-2; unclear D gene. This CDR3 is built from 13 residues. CDR1 is SNHLY and CDR2 is FYNNEI in the germline V gene. The V and J ends lost 4 bases and 5 bases respectively, with 8 bases between them. The CDR3 loop is CASSGGVTGELFF. CDR3 nucleotides: TGTGCCAGCAGTGGTGGAGTAACCGGGGAGCTGTTTTTT.

The CDR3 protein is CASSSRDYGDTQYF. The CDR3 DNA sequence: TGTGCCAGCAGCTCGCGGGACTACGGGGATACGCAGTATTTT. This chain uses TRBV9 with TRBJ2-3; 7 positions agree with TRBD2. There are 14 residues in the CDR3. Germline CDR1 is SGDLS and CDR2 is YYNGEE. J was trimmed by 6 bases and V by 4 bases; bases with no gene match: 8. Variable domain in full (rest from reference TRBV9 and TRBJ2-3): DSGVTQTPKHLITATGQRVTLRCSPRSGDLSVYWYQQSLDQGLQFLIQYYNGEERAKGNILERFSAQQFPDLHSELNLSSLELGDSALYFCASSSRDYGDTQYFGPGTRLTVL.

The chain employs TRBV7-2 and TRBJ2-2, with a weak D call TRBD1 (6 bases). Trimming took off 5 bases at V and 7 bases at J, with 17 bases between the two ends. This CDR3 region has 15 residues. The germline V gene encodes CDR1 SGHTA and CDR2 FQGNSA. The CDR3 DNA sequence: TGTGCCAGCAGCCCTTCAGGGGATGGTAACGGGGAGCTGTTTTTT. As protein: CASSPSGDGNGELFF. Together with reference TRBV7-2 and TRBJ2-2, the CDR3 gives the full variable domain: GAGVSQSPSNKVTEKGKDVELRCDPISGHTALYWYRQSLGQGLEFLIYFQGNSAPDKSGLPSDRFSAERTGGSVSTLTIQRTQQEDSAVYLCASSPSGDGNGELFFGEGSRLTVL.

This clone was recorded once. The chain combines TRBV25-1 with TRBJ2-5; D is perhaps TRBD2 (5 bases). The CDR3 runs 17 residues. The germline V gene encodes CDR1 MGHDK and CDR2 SYGVNS. With 1 base removed from V and 5 bases from J, the gap between germline ends came to 20 bases. Here the CDR3 reads CASSEFPLGGSRETQYF. CDR3 DNA: TGTGCCAGCAGTGAATTCCCCCTAGGTGGGAGCCGGGAGACCCAGTACTTC.

The V call is TRBV30, the J call TRBJ2-1; D is perhaps TRBD1 (6 bases). Germline assignment: CDR1 GTSNPN and CDR2 SVGIG (reference sequence). The V end lost 0 bases, the J end lost 9 bases, and 12 bases lay between the germline ends. The CDR3 has 13 amino acids. The CDR3 nucleotides read TGTGCCTGGAGTGTAGGGGGTTTCCTTGAGCAGTTCTTC. It codes for CAWSVGGFLEQFF.

The chain joins TRBV2 to TRBJ1-2, with D unclear. Per the germline V gene, CDR1 is SNHLY and CDR2 is FYNNEI. Between the trimmed V and J ends, which lost 1 base and 4 bases, there was a span of 7 bases. The CDR3 has 13 residues. Here the CDR3 reads CASSEERRYGYTF. CDR3 sequence (DNA): TGTGCCAGCAGTGAAGAGAGACGCTATGGCTACACCTTC.

As for this clone: Additional DNA sequences in this sample encode the identical CDR3. The V and J genes are TRBV28 and TRBJ2-7, with D tentatively TRBD1 or TRBD2 (5 bases each). The length of the CDR3 is 15 residues. Trimming took off 5 bases at V and 4 bases at J, with 18 bases between the two ends. The germline CDR1 and CDR2 sequences are MDHEN and SYDVKM. This CDR3 reads CASSPRPRGVYEQYF. CDR3 coding DNA: TGTGCCAGCAGTCCTCGCCCACGAGGGGTATACGAGCAGTACTTC.

The rearrangement joins TRBV6-1 to TRBJ2-1; tentative D call: TRBD2 (7 bases). This CDR3 has 15 residues. The germline CDR1 and CDR2 sequences are MNHNS and SASEGT. Trimming took off 5 bases at V and 3 bases at J, with 14 bases between the two ends. The CDR3: CASSRGEGFYNEQFF. Here the CDR3 DNA reads TGTGCCAGCAGTAGGGGGGAGGGGTTCTACAATGAGCAGTTCTTC.

Concerning this clone: At the DNA level, this CDR3 is encoded by other sequences in the same sample as well. This chain joins TRBV5-4 and TRBJ2-5; 9 bases align to TRBD1. This CDR3 is built from 13 residues. Per the germline V gene, CDR1 is SGHNT and CDR2 is YYREEE (reference sequence). The trim removed 3 bases at V and 5 bases at J, leaving 2 bases unmatched. The CDR3: CASSSTGGETQYF. CDR3 DNA sequence: TGTGCCAGCAGCTCGACAGGGGGTGAGACCCAGTACTTC.

This chain joins TRBV5-6 and TRBJ1-2; D gene ambiguous. With 4 bases removed from V and 2 bases from J, the gap between germline ends came to 9 bases. Germline V gene sequence: CDR1 SGHDT, CDR2 YYEEEE. The CDR3 extends over 13 amino acids. CDR3 bases: TGTGCCAGCAGCCGACAAGGCAACTATGGCTACACCTTC. Its protein product is CASSRQGNYGYTF. The full variable domain, in which reference TRBV5-6 and TRBJ1-2 provide the parts outside the CDR3, is DAGVTQSPTHLIKTRGQQVTLRCSPKSGHDTVSWYQQALGQGPQFIFQYYEEEERQRGNFPDRFSGHQFPNYSSELNVNALLLGDSALYLCASSRQGNYGYTFGSGTRLTVV.

V usage is TRBV9 and J usage is TRBJ2-5; 7 positions agree with TRBD1. This CDR3 spans 15 amino acids. CDR1 and CDR2 from the germline V gene are SGDLS and YYNGEE. V lost 0 bases, J lost 0 bases, and 2 bases stayed unmatched. CDR3 bases: TGTGCCAGCAGCGTAGGGACAGGTTACCAAGAGACCCAGTACTTC. Amino acid sequence: CASSVGTGYQETQYF.

The genes are TRBV25-1 and TRBJ2-7, with TRBD1 matching over 8 bases. The CDR3 has 15 amino acids. Germline-derived CDR1 and CDR2 are MGHDK and SYGVNS. V dropped 4 bases and J dropped 2; count of bases not matched to a gene: 7. The CDR3 here is CASSGLGTGAYEQYF. CDR3 in DNA: TGTGCCAGCAGTGGGCTAGGGACAGGAGCCTACGAGCAGTACTTC.

The chain carries TRBV6-1 and TRBJ2-2; D is perhaps TRBD2 (6 bases). The V end was cut by 3 bases, the J end by 4 bases, with 15 bases between. The CDR3 is made up of 16 amino acids. CDR1 is MNHNS and CDR2 is SASEGT in the germline V gene. The CDR3 DNA is TGTGCCAGCAGTGAGGGGGGACCGGCGAGCACCGGGGAGCTGTTTTTT. Translating gives CASSEGGPASTGELFF.

The rearrangement uses TRBV12-5 and TRBJ1-5; D unresolved. The V end was cut by 6 bases, the J end by 3 bases, with 9 bases between. This CDR3 is 13 amino acids long. Germline loops: CDR1 LGHNT, CDR2 FRNRAP. The CDR3 here is CASGDGPNQPQHF. The CDR3 nucleotides read TGTGCTAGTGGGGACGGCCCCAATCAGCCCCAGCATTTT.

This chain joins TRBV4-2 and TRBJ2-1; 12 bases match TRBD2. This CDR3 has 18 residues. The trim removed 2 bases at V and 10 bases at J, leaving 15 bases unmatched. Germline CDR1 reads LGHNA; CDR2 reads YNFKEQ. The CDR3 region has the DNA TGTGCCAGCAGCCAACGTCCCTCCTACCCTAGCGGGAGGGGGGAGCAGTTCTTC. It codes for CASSQRPSYPSGRGEQFF.

The chain carries TRBV28 and TRBJ2-7; a possible D gene is TRBD2 (5 bases). Germline V gene data show CDR1 as MDHEN and CDR2 as SYDVKM. Trimming removed 10 bases at V and 0 bases at J, with 19 bases between. The CDR3 covers 15 residues. In DNA, the CDR3 is TGTGCCACCTACAAACGGCGGGTAGCCTCCTACGAGCAGTACTTC. It encodes CATYKRRVASYEQYF.

As DNA, the CDR3 is TGTGCCAGCAGCTTCCAGGCCGGAACTGAAGCTTTCTTT. It yields the protein CASSFQAGTEAFF. The V gene is TRBV7-8, the J gene TRBJ1-1; the D is unclear. CDR3 length: 13 residues. Germline V CDR1 and CDR2: SGHVS, FQNEAQ. V was trimmed by 3 bases and J by 5 bases, leaving 10 bases between them. The variable domain in full, completed from reference TRBV7-8 and TRBJ1-1, reads GAGVSQSPRYKVAKRGQDVALRCDPISGHVSLFWYQQALGQGPEFLTYFQNEAQLDKSGLPSDRFFAERPEGSVSTLKIQRTQQEDSAVYLCASSFQAGTEAFFGQGTRLTVV.

J is TRBJ2-7 and V is TRBV7-2; D is possibly TRBD1 (5 bases). Germline V gene lookup returns CDR1 SGHTA and CDR2 FQGNSA. Trimming stripped 5 bases from V and 2 bases from J, with 13 bases between. The CDR3 has 14 amino acids. CDR3 protein: CASSIGADTYEQYF. Written as DNA, the CDR3 is TGTGCCAGCAGCATTGGGGCCGATACCTACGAGCAGTACTTC.

The sample holds a few counts of this clone. The same CDR3 arises from other DNA sequences in this sample as well. The chain is built from TRBV7-3 and TRBJ1-1; 8 bases agree with TRBD1. The CDR3 length is 13 residues. Germline assignment: CDR1 SGHTA and CDR2 FQGTGA. J gave up 3 bases and V 5 bases, and 2 bases lay outside the gene matches. CDR3 region: CASSQDRDTEAFF. The CDR3 coding sequence is TGTGCCAGCAGCCAGGACAGGGACACTGAAGCTTTCTTT. Supplemented by reference TRBV7-3 and TRBJ1-1, the full variable domain reads GAGVSQTPSNKVTEKGKYVELRCDPISGHTALYWYRQSLGQGPEFLIYFQGTGAADDSGLPNDRFFAVRPEGSVSTLKIQRTERGDSAVYLCASSQDRDTEAFFGQGTRLTVV.

J is TRBJ1-1 and V is TRBV28; the D gene is possibly TRBD1 (5 bases). V lost 3 bases, J lost 11 bases, and 13 bases lay in between. Germline V gives CDR1 MDHEN, CDR2 SYDVKM. The CDR3 contains 12 residues. CDR3 in DNA: TGTGCCAGCAGTTTGAACACAGGCGGGGCTTTCTTT. Its protein is CASSLNTGGAFF.

V and J are TRBV28 and TRBJ2-3, with a tentative D call TRBD2 (5 bases). CDR3 length: 12 amino acids. The germline V gene encodes CDR1 MDHEN and CDR2 SYDVKM. V was cut by 6 bases and J by 4 bases, with 8 bases left in between. The CDR3 loop is CASRDFPDTQYF. The CDR3 nucleotides read TGTGCCAGCAGGGACTTTCCAGATACGCAGTATTTT.

V and J are TRBV5-1 and TRBJ1-2; D remains unclear. This CDR3 spans 13 amino acids. Trimming took off 1 base at V and 8 bases at J, with 12 bases between the two ends. CDR1 SGHRS and CDR2 YFSETQ come from the germline V gene. The CDR3 region is CASSLFDPIGYTF. As DNA, the CDR3 is TGCGCCAGCAGCTTGTTTGATCCAATCGGCTACACCTTC.

The chain joins TRBV7-3 to TRBJ2-1; no firm D call. Germline V lookup: CDR1 SGHTA, CDR2 FQGTGA. The CDR3 runs 12 residues. Trimming left V 5 bases short and J 7 bases short, with 9 bases between. CDR3 nucleotides: TGTGCCAGCAGCCCCCCCGGGAATGAGCAGTTCTTC. Its protein product is CASSPPGNEQFF.

This rearrangement joins TRBV27 to TRBJ2-3; D is possibly TRBD2 (7 bases). CDR3 length: 14 amino acids. V lost 7 bases to trimming and J lost 5 bases, with 16 bases between them. The V gene's germline CDR1 is MNHEY and CDR2 SMNVEV (reference sequence). The CDR3 region has the DNA TGTGCCAGCACCACGCCCGGGGGGCGAGATACGCAGTATTTT. Translation gives CASTTPGGRDTQYF.

This chain's CDR3 is CASSSTPRDRGSYEQYF. In DNA, the CDR3 is TGTGCCAGCAGTTCCACACCACGGGACAGGGGTTCCTACGAGCAGTACTTC. This chain connects TRBV28 to TRBJ2-7; 10 bases align to TRBD1. V shed 4 bases, J shed 1 base, and the junction held 10 bases outside the gene matches. Germline V gene sequence: CDR1 MDHEN, CDR2 SYDVKM. This CDR3 has 17 residues.

The gene calls are TRBV28 and TRBJ2-7; 11 positions match TRBD2. In germline, CDR1 is MDHEN, CDR2 SYDVKM. This CDR3 spans 15 amino acids. Trimming at V came to 4 bases and at J to 3 bases, leaving 5 bases not matched to a gene. In nucleotides, the CDR3 is TGTGCCAGCAGTTATCGGACTAGCGGGCGCTACGAGCAGTACTTC. This translates into CASSYRTSGRYEQYF.

The genes are TRBV28 and TRBJ1-3, with D uncertain. The CDR3 runs 12 residues. Germline V gene lookup returns CDR1 MDHEN and CDR2 SYDVKM. Between the trimmed V and J ends, which lost 8 bases and 3 bases, there was a span of 8 bases. The CDR3 reads CASCESGNTIYF. DNA for the CDR3: TGTGCCAGCTGTGAGAGTGGAAACACCATATATTTT.

The chain is built from TRBV7-9 and TRBJ2-4; maybe TRBD1 (5 bases). Looked up from germline, CDR1 is SEHNR and CDR2 is FQNEAQ (reference sequence). The CDR3 covers 12 residues. V gave up 6 bases and J gave up 9 bases, with 12 bases separating them. CDR3 region: CASSWGPTIQYF. CDR3 in DNA: TGTGCCAGCAGTTGGGGCCCGACCATTCAGTACTTC.

The CDR3 nucleotides read TGTGCCAGCTCTCTAGCGGGAGGGCCTCGTAGTGAGCAGTACTTC. Translating it yields CASSLAGGPRSEQYF. The J gene is TRBJ2-7, the V gene TRBV6-5, with 12 positions matching TRBD2. V shed 8 bases, J shed 7 bases, and the junction held 12 bases outside the gene matches. The length of the CDR3 is 15 residues. Germline V gives CDR1 MNHEY, CDR2 SVGAGI.

This chain uses TRBV6-6 with TRBJ2-7; maybe TRBD2 (5 bases). Between the trimmed V and J ends, which lost 11 bases and 2 bases, there was a span of 16 bases. This CDR3 spans 13 amino acids. Germline V CDR1 and CDR2: MNHNY, SVGAGI (reference sequence). In nucleotides, the CDR3 is TGTGCCGCACGGGGTAGCGCCACCTACGAGCAGTACTTC. Encoded protein: CAARGSATYEQYF.